Listed below are T cell receptor beta chains from one sample, sequenced in a study of blood T cell repertoires in COVID-19. Measured with immunoSEQ multiplex PCR; TCRdb has only the in-frame clones, and not every one. The sample gives more than 40,000 clones, around 86% of which show up once; about 15% is in the top ten. Source material: peripheral blood. All receptors derive from a human donor in a cohort sampled during active COVID-19. CDR3s include the opening cysteine and the closing phenylalanine or tryptophan. Fields, in order: CDR3 DNA, CDR3 protein, J gene, CDR3 length, clone size, D gene, V gene. The D gene is left open where the match is weak. Expanded clones are given a class, and other clones once, few, many or no size at all.

TGCGCCAGCAGCCCGGGACAGGGAGACGCCTACGAGCAGTACTTC,CASSPGQGDAYEQYF,TRBJ2-7,15,few,TRBD1,TRBV5-1
TGTGCCAGCAGTGCAAACAGGGGGCCCGGCACCGGGGAGCTGTTTTTT,CASSANRGPGTGELFF,TRBJ2-2,16,NA,TRBD1,TRBV25-1
TGTGCCAGCAGCTCCCAACAGGGTAACACTGAAGCTTTCTTT,CASSSQQGNTEAFF,TRBJ1-1,14,NA,NA,TRBV7-9
TGTGCCAGCACCCCCGGGACACCTAACTATGGCTACACCTTC,CASTPGTPNYGYTF,TRBJ1-2,14,NA,NA,TRBV28
TGCAGCGTGAAACAGGGGTCGGCATCCGGGGCCAACGTCCTGACTTTC,CSVKQGSASGANVLTF,TRBJ2-6,16,NA,TRBD1,TRBV29-1
TGCGCCAGCAGCGAGGCGACGGTGGGTGAAAAACTGTTTTTT,CASSEATVGEKLFF,TRBJ1-4,14,NA,NA,TRBV5-1
TGTGCCAGTAGTGCGCGCACTGAAGCTTTCTTT,CASSARTEAFF,TRBJ1-1,11,NA,NA,TRBV19
TGTGCCAGCAGCAGTACAGGCTCCCCAGATACGCAGTATTTT,CASSSTGSPDTQYF,TRBJ2-3,14,NA,NA,TRBV5-4
TGTGCCAGCAGTCCCCTAGCGGGAGTTGGCAATGAGCAGTTCTTC,CASSPLAGVGNEQFF,TRBJ2-1,15,NA,TRBD2,TRBV27
TGTGCCTGGAGTCCCACACCCTTTATGGGACACCAGATAGGGGAGCAGTACTTC,CAWSPTPFMGHQIGEQYF,TRBJ2-7,18,NA,NA,TRBV30
TGTGCCAGCAGTTTAGGTGGAGCGGCAAGCTCCTATAATTCACCCCTCCACTTT,CASSLGGAASSYNSPLHF,TRBJ1-6,18,NA,NA,TRBV27
TGTGCCAGCAGCCTAGCGGGAATTTACGAGCAGTACTTC,CASSLAGIYEQYF,TRBJ2-7,13,NA,TRBD2,TRBV2
TGTGCCAGCTCACCAGACGGGACAGATACGCAGTATTTT,CASSPDGTDTQYF,TRBJ2-3,13,NA,NA,TRBV18
TGTGCCAGCAGAGATCAGCCGATCCCAATAAGCACAAAGCAGGGGGAGCAGTACTTC,CASRDQPIPISTKQGEQYF,TRBJ2-7,19,NA,NA,TRBV6-4
TGTGCCTGGAGTGTAAGGGGTCGAGGCCCCCTCGTTCAGCCCCAGCATTTT,CAWSVRGRGPLVQPQHF,TRBJ1-5,17,once,NA,TRBV30
TGTGCCAGCAGTCACACGCTAGCGGGAGACGAGCAGTACTTC,CASSHTLAGDEQYF,TRBJ2-7,14,once,TRBD2,TRBV6-2/TRBV6-3
TGCGCCAGCAGCTTGGGCCGGGTCGAGCAGTACTTC,CASSLGRVEQYF,TRBJ2-7,12,NA,NA,TRBV5-1
TGTGCCAGCAGCTACGGACAGGCGGTAAATTCACCCCTCCACTTT,CASSYGQAVNSPLHF,TRBJ1-6,15,NA,TRBD1,TRBV5-4
TGTGCCAGCAGTGGGACCGGGACAGGGGAATACGAGCAGTACTTC,CASSGTGTGEYEQYF,TRBJ2-7,15,NA,TRBD1,TRBV28
TGTGCCAGCACCCGCAAGGGCGGGGGGCAAGAGACCCAGTACTTC,CASTRKGGGQETQYF,TRBJ2-5,15,NA,TRBD2,TRBV11-2
TGTGCCAGCAGCTTCGGGACAGGGGGCCTCGAGCAGTACTTC,CASSFGTGGLEQYF,TRBJ2-7,14,NA,TRBD1,TRBV5-5
TGTGCCAGTAGTAGTGGGACTACCTTCGACCAAGAGACCCAGTACTTC,CASSSGTTFDQETQYF,TRBJ2-5,16,NA,TRBD2,TRBV19
TGTGCCAGCAGTTTATATGCGGAGAATTCACCCCTCCACTTT,CASSLYAENSPLHF,TRBJ1-6,14,NA,NA,TRBV28
TGTGCCAGCAGCTTGGTTGAGGGAATGTTCACTGAAGCTTTCTTT,CASSLVEGMFTEAFF,TRBJ1-1,15,NA,NA,TRBV5-4
TGTGCCAGCTCACCGCGGGGGGGGCGGCGCTATTCCAACAACACCGGGGAGCTGTTTTTT,CASSPRGGRRYSNNTGELFF,TRBJ2-2,20,NA,TRBD2,TRBV18
TGTGCCTGGAGTGTACTCCTAGCGGAGACCCAGTACTTC,CAWSVLLAETQYF,TRBJ2-5,13,few,NA,TRBV30
TGTGCCAGCAAACCTAGCGGGGGATCCAATGAGCAGTTCTTC,CASKPSGGSNEQFF,TRBJ2-1,14,once,TRBD2,TRBV2
TGTGCCAGCAGGAGGGGGACTAGCGGTGGGAATGAGCAGTTCTTC,CASRRGTSGGNEQFF,TRBJ2-1,15,NA,TRBD2,TRBV7-8
TGTGCCAGCAGTGGCGTGACTGCAACTAATGAAAAACTGTTTTTT,CASSGVTATNEKLFF,TRBJ1-4,15,NA,NA,TRBV7-9
TGTGCCAGCAGGCTGGGACAGGCCTATGGCTACACCTTC,CASRLGQAYGYTF,TRBJ1-2,13,NA,TRBD1,TRBV6-5
TGTGCCAGCAGCGAAACCGGGACACCCGGAGTGACAGATACGCAGTATTTT,CASSETGTPGVTDTQYF,TRBJ2-3,17,NA,NA,TRBV9
TGTGCCAGCAGCTTGGTGGACAGGGCGACCTACGAGCAGTACTTC,CASSLVDRATYEQYF,TRBJ2-7,15,NA,TRBD1,TRBV7-2
TGCGCCAGCAGCCCGCCGACAGGGGATGGCTACACCTTC,CASSPPTGDGYTF,TRBJ1-2,13,NA,TRBD1,TRBV4-1
TGTGCCAGCAGTTACTCTAACTGGCGGGGGCACTACGAGCAGTACTTC,CASSYSNWRGHYEQYF,TRBJ2-7,16,NA,NA,TRBV6-5
TGCGCCAGCAGGAGGGTAGCGGGAGAAACCGGGGAGCTGTTTTTT,CASRRVAGETGELFF,TRBJ2-2,15,NA,TRBD2,TRBV5-1
TGTGCCTGGCAAGACAGGGGCTATAATTCACCCCTCCACTTT,CAWQDRGYNSPLHF,TRBJ1-6,14,NA,TRBD1,TRBV30
TGCGCCAGCAGCCATCCAGACACTTCCTACGAGCAGTACTTC,CASSHPDTSYEQYF,TRBJ2-7,14,NA,NA,TRBV4-1
TGTGCCATCAGCGACAGCACAGAGCAGTACTTC,CAISDSTEQYF,TRBJ2-7,11,once,NA,TRBV10-3
TGTGCCAGTAGTATCTCTTTGACAGGAGATTCCTCCTACAATGAGCAGTTCTTC,CASSISLTGDSSYNEQFF,TRBJ2-1,18,NA,NA,TRBV19
TGTGCCATCAGTGAAGCGCAGGGGGCGACTGAAGCTTTCTTT,CAISEAQGATEAFF,TRBJ1-1,14,NA,TRBD1,TRBV10-3